Below, 11 T cell receptor beta chains from the same sample are listed, as sequenced in a study of Graves' ophthalmopathy and Graves' hyperthyroidism. RNA transcripts were the template, and TCR beta CDR3 regions were amplified from them. HTBI primers served in a first-round RT-PCR, which a second-round multiplex PCR followed. TCRdb re-derived calls from the multiplex PCR reads in MiXCR, one entry per CDR3 protein. The top ten clones hold about 4.6% of a sample with 500,000 to 700,000 distinct CDR3 sequences, approximately 37% of them seen once. Sequences were obtained from peripheral blood or thyroid tissue (not recorded which). Receptors were obtained from an adult man with Graves' hyperthyroidism.

In its sample, this clonotype was seen a few times. This chain joins TRBV10-3 and TRBJ1-1; D gene ambiguous. V lost 0 bases, J lost 4 bases, and 12 bases lay in between. Germline CDR1 reads ENHRY; CDR2 reads SYGVKD. This CDR3 has 15 amino acids. CDR3 region: CAISESVGRFTEAFF. The CDR3 nucleotides read TGTGCCATCAGTGAGTCAGTGGGGAGGTTCACTGAAGCTTTCTTT.

J is TRBJ2-7 and V is TRBV25-1; D is possibly TRBD2 (6 bases). The V and J ends lost 2 bases and 10 bases respectively, with 12 bases between them. The CDR3 covers 12 residues. The germline V gene has CDR1 MGHDK and CDR2 SYGVNS. This CDR3 reads CASSEQGGDQYF. The CDR3 DNA reads as TGTGCCAGCAGTGAACAGGGAGGCGATCAGTACTTC.

This clonotype was detected many times. The chain employs TRBV7-8 and TRBJ1-5; 7 bases map to TRBD1. CDR1 and CDR2 (germline): SGHVS, FQNEAQ. This CDR3 is built from 16 residues. The J segment lost 2 bases and the V segment lost 1 base, leaving 5 bases of the junction unmatched. CDR3 amino acids: CASSLGGTVGNQPQHF. The CDR3 region has the DNA TGTGCCAGCAGCTTAGGAGGGACAGTAGGCAATCAGCCCCAGCATTTT.

The gene calls are TRBV28 and TRBJ1-2; no firm D call. Between the trimmed V and J ends, which lost 1 base and 2 bases, there was a span of 11 bases. This CDR3 has 15 residues. The germline V gene encodes CDR1 MDHEN and CDR2 SYDVKM. CDR3 DNA sequence: TGTGCCAGCAGTTTATATGAACGGAAGAACTATGGCTACACCTTC. Amino acids: CASSLYERKNYGYTF.

Details on this clonotype: A junction boundary mismatches the germline segment, possibly from a read error. The chain carries TRBV5-1 and TRBJ2-7, with D possibly being TRBD2 (5 bases). The germline V gene has CDR1 SGHRS and CDR2 YFSETQ. The CDR3 is 14 residues long. The CDR3 DNA reads as TGCGCCAGCAGCTTGGAAGGACTGTCCTACGAGCAGTGCTTC. Its translation: CASSLEGLSYEQCF.

In this sample, this clonotype turned up many times. The chain has TRBV7-9 and TRBJ1-1, with no clear D. Germline CDR1 reads SEHNR; CDR2 reads FQNEAQ (reference sequence). This CDR3 has 13 residues. V lost 3 bases to trimming and J lost 10 bases, with 15 bases between them. The chain's CDR3 is CASSFGHDHAAFF. For the CDR3, the DNA is TGTGCCAGCAGCTTCGGGCACGACCACGCAGCTTTCTTT.

Note on this clonotype: A much larger clone sits a single nucleotide away, making a read error possible. The chain recombines TRBV20-1 with TRBJ1-4; the match to TRBD1 covers 11 bases. The CDR3 is made up of 15 amino acids. Germline lookup yields CDR1 DFQATT and CDR2 SNEGSKA (reference sequence). The CDR3 sequence: CSARDTGTGGEELFF. CDR3 in DNA: TGCAGTGCTAGAGACACCGGGACAGGGGGTGAAGAACTGTTTTTT.

The genes are TRBV10-3 and TRBJ2-7; 10 bases line up with TRBD2. The V gene's germline CDR1 is ENHRY and CDR2 SYGVKD. Losses at the gene ends were 3 bases for V and 3 bases for J; bases not matched to a gene: 2. The CDR3 has 14 amino acids. CDR3 protein: CAISELAGYYEQYF. The CDR3 DNA is TGTGCCATCAGTGAACTAGCGGGGTACTACGAGCAGTACTTC.

This clonotype has at least ten counts. V usage is TRBV7-8 and J usage is TRBJ1-1; 10 bases align to TRBD1. Per germline, CDR1 SGHVS and CDR2 FQNEAQ. Trimming removed 1 base from V and 5 bases from J; junction bases left unmatched: 13. The CDR3 length is 18 residues. CDR3 loop: CASSLGTLGQGSGTEAFF. CDR3 in DNA: TGTGCCAGCAGCTTAGGAACTTTGGGACAGGGGAGTGGGACTGAAGCTTTCTTT.

This chain joins TRBV15 and TRBJ2-7, with D perhaps assigned TRBD1 or TRBD2 (5 bases each). The length of the CDR3 is 17 residues. Trimming cost V 3 bases and J 2 bases, with 20 bases left between them. Per germline, CDR1 LNHNV and CDR2 YYDKDF (reference sequence). This CDR3 is CATSSSLGFRGPYEQYF. CDR3 nucleotides: TGTGCCACCAGCAGTTCTCTTGGATTCCGGGGCCCCTACGAGCAGTACTTC. Using reference TRBV15 and TRBJ2-7 for the parts outside the CDR3, the full variable domain is DAMVIQNPRYQVTQFGKPVTLSCSQTLNHNVMYWYQQKSSQAPKLLFHYYDKDFNNEADTPDNFQSRRPNTSFCFLDIRSPGLGDTAMYLCATSSSLGFRGPYEQYFGPGTRLTVT.

The V and J genes are TRBV12-3 or TRBV12-4 and TRBJ2-5; D assignment may be TRBD1 or TRBD2 (5 bases each). With 7 bases removed from V and 2 bases from J, the gap between germline ends came to 14 bases. The CDR3 runs to 14 residues. CDR3 DNA: TGTGCCAGCACCCATACCGGGGCTCAAGAGACCCAGTACTTC. Translation: CASTHTGAQETQYF.